Sequencing of this TCR beta chain was carried out in a study of blood T cell repertoires in COVID-19. This CDR3 contains 16 residues. Per germline, CDR1 SGHRS and CDR2 YFSETQ. Trimming stripped 4 bases from V and 4 bases from J, with 17 bases between. This table comes from immunoSEQ multiplex PCR, and its TCRdb copy is limited to in-frame clones, with some not included. The sample contains around 290,000 clones, roughly nine tenths of which appear only once. This TCR came from a woman under 40 with COVID-19, enrolled during active disease. The J gene is TRBJ2-2, the V gene TRBV5-1; tentatively, D is TRBD2 (5 bases). Sequenced: peripheral blood. As DNA, the CDR3 is TGCGCCAGCAGCGCCTCCCAGCCAGGAGGCACCGGGGAGCTGTTTTTT. It specifies CASSASQPGGTGELFF.